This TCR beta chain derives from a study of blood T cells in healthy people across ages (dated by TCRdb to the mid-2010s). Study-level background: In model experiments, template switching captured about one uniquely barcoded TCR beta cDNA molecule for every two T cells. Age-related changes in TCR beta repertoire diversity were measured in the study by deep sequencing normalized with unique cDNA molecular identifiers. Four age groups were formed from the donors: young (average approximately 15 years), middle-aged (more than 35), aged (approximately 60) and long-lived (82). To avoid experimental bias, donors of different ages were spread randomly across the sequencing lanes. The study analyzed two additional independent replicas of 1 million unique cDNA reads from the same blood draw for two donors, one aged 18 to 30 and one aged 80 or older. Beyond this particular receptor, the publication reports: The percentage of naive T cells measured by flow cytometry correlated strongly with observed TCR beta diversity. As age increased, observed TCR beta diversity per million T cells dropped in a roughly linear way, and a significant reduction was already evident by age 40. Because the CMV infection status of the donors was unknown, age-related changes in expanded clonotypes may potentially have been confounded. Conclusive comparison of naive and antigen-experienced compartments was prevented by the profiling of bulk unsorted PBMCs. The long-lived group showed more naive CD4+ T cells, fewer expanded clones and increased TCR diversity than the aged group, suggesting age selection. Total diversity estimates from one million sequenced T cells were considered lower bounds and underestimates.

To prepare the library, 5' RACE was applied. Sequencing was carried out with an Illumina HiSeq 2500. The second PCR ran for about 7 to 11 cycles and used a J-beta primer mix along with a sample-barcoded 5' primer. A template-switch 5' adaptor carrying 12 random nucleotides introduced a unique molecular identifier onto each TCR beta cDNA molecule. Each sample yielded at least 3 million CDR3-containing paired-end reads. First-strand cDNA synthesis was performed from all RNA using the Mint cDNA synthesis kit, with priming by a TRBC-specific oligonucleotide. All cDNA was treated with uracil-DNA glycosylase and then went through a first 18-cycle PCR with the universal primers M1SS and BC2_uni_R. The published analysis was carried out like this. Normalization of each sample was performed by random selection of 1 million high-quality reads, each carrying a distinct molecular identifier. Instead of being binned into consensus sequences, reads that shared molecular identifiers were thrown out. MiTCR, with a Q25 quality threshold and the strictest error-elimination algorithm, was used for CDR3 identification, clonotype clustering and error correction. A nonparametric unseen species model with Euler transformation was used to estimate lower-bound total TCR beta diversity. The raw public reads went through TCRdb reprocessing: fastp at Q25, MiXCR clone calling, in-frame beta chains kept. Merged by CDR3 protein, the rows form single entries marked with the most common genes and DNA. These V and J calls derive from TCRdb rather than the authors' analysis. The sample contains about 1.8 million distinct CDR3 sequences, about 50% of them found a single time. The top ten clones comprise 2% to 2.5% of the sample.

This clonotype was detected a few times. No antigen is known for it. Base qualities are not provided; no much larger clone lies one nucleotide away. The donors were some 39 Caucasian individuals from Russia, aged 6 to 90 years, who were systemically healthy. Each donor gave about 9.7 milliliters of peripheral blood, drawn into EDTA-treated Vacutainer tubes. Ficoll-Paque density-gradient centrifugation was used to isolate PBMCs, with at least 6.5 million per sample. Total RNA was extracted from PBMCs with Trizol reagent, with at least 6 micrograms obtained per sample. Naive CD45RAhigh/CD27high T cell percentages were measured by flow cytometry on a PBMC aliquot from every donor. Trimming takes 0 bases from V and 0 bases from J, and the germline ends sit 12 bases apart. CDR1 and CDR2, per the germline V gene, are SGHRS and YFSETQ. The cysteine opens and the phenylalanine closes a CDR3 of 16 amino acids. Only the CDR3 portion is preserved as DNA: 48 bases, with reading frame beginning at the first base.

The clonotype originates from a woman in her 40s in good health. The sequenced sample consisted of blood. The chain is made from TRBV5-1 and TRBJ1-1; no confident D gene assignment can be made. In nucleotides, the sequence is TGCGCCAGCAGCTTGGTGGTCGTCGGGGTGAACACTGAAGCTTTCTTT. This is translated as CASSLVVVGVNTEAFF.